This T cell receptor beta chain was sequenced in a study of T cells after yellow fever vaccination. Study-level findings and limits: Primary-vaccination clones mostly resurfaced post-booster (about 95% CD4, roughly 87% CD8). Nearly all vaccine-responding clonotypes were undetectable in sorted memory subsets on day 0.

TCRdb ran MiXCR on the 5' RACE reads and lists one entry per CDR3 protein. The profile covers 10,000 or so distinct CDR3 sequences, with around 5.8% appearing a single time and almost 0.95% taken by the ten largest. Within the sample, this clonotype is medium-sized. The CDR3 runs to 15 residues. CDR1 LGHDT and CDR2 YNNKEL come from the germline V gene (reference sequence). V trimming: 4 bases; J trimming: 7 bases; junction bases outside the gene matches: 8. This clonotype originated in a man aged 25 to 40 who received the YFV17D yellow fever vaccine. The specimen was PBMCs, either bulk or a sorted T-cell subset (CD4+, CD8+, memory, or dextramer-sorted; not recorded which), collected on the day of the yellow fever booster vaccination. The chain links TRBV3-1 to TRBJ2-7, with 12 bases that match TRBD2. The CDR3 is CASSRRLAGEQEQYF. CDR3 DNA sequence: TGTGCCAGCAGCCGTCGACTAGCGGGAGAGCAAGAGCAGTACTTC.